This TCR beta chain was found in a study of healthy donors' naive CD4 and CD8 T cells. Germline CDR1 reads KGHSH; CDR2 reads LQKENI. The CDR3 is made up of 18 amino acids. V lost 0 bases and J lost 3, with 18 bases in between. TCR libraries were built from about 0.55 ug of total RNA by linear amplification. Each CDR3 protein is one row after TCRdb ran MiXCR on the reads. The data hold around 180,000 distinct CDR3 sequences, with about four fifths observed a single time. V usage is TRBV18 and J usage is TRBJ1-5; possible D gene TRBD1, 5 bases. The TCR was taken from a pool of human donors in good health; the sample pools cells from several healthy donors. The sequenced sample was naive CD4+ and CD8+ T cells sorted from blood, pooled from several donors. The CDR3 region is CASSPPTTRETYNQPQHF. Here the CDR3 DNA reads TGTGCCAGCTCACCACCGACAACCAGGGAGACCTACAATCAGCCCCAGCATTTT.